This TCR beta chain was sequenced for a study of neurological immune-mediated disorders. It was by 5'RACE with 10-nucleotide random UMIs that the cDNA was made. From 15-18 subjects, each sequencing run yielded over 180 million TCR-beta sequences. TCRdb used MiXCR to reprocess the 5' RACE reads, holding one entry per CDR3 protein. Seen here are fewer than 85,000 distinct CDR3 sequences, 5% to 5.5% observed once, and the top ten hold 2% to 2.5%. The CDR3 runs to 13 residues. With 0 bases removed from V and 8 bases from J, the gap between germline ends came to 5 bases. This clonotype was counted at least ten times.

Sequences were obtained from PBMCs. The origin of this receptor is a woman in her 30s with multiple sclerosis. This chain links TRBV12-3 or TRBV12-4 with TRBJ1-6; tentative D call: TRBD1 (5 bases). The CDR3 is CASSLAGDSPLHF. Here the CDR3 DNA reads TGTGCCAGCAGTTTAGCAGGGGATTCACCCCTCCACTTT.